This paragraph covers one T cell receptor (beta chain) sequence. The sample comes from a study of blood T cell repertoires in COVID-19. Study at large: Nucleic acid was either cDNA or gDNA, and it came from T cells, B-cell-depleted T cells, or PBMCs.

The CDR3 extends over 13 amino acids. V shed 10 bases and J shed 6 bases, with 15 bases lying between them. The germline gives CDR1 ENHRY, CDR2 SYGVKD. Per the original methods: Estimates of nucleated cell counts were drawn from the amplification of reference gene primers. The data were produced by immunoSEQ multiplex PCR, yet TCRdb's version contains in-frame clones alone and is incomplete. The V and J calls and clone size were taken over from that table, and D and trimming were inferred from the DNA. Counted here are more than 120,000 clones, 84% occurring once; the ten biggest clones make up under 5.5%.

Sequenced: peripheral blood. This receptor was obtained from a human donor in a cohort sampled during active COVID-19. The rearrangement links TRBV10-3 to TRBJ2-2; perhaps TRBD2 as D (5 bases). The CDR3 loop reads CATRGGVAGELFF. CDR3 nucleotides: TGTGCCACCCGGGGTGGGGTCGCCGGGGAGCTGTTTTTT.